The clone carrying this T cell receptor beta chain was counted only a few times. This sample is drawn from a study of patients and donors after allogeneic stem cell transplantation. Via MiXCR, TCRdb re-called the RT-PCR reads, giving one row per CDR3 protein. The sample holds around 150,000 distinct CDR3 sequences; 30% are singletons and the top ten take 3.2%. This CDR3 has 13 amino acids. The germline V gene has CDR1 ENHRY and CDR2 SYGVKD. V was clipped by 7 bases and J by 7 bases, with 11 bases between them. The TCR was taken from a human donor who was either an allogeneic HSCT recipient or a stem cell or donor lymphocyte infusion donor (not recorded which). It is not recorded whose cells these are; they may come from a transplant donor. The V and J genes are TRBV10-3 and TRBJ1-6; D gene ambiguous. The sequencing sample was made of blood, either unsorted or a sorted T cell fraction (not recorded which). The CDR3 DNA reads as TGTGCCATCAATCGAGAGCAGAATTCACCCCTCCACTTT. This encodes CAINREQNSPLHF.